Presented here are 27 T cell receptor beta chains from one specimen sequenced in a study of persistence of HIV-infected CD4 T cells. An overlapping HIV-1 Gag peptide pool stimulated these cells at approximately 0.91 ug/peptide/mL. Sorted nonresponding memory CD4+ T cells were CD40L-negative, CD69-negative, CD45RO-high. The immunoSEQ assay was version 4, run in survey mode. Generated by immunoSEQ multiplex PCR, the TCRdb table keeps only in-frame clones and is missing some. The sample has 30,000 to 45,000 clones, more than 75% seen once. Their cognate antigens are unknown. Sequenced here: cultured CD4+ T cells from PBMCs, sampled from a patient who received antiretroviral therapy. Receptors originate from an adult with HIV. The donor label of this sample is uncertain.

The V gene is TRBV24-1, the J gene TRBJ2-5, with 8 bases aligning to TRBD2. This CDR3 is 16 amino acids long. Germline V gene lookup returns CDR1 KGHDR and CDR2 SFDVKD. The ends lost 5 bases at V and 1 base at J; junction bases unmatched: 8. The CDR3 DNA follows: TGTGCCACCAGTGGTCCAGCGGGGGCCTTCCAAGAGACCCAGTACTTC. As protein: CATSGPAGAFQETQYF.

The chain is built from TRBV6-1 and TRBJ1-5; a possible D gene is TRBD1 (6 bases). V was cut by 2 bases and J by 7 bases, with 15 bases left in between. Germline V gene sequence: CDR1 MNHNS, CDR2 SASEGT. The CDR3 has 15 amino acids. CDR3 amino acids: CASSESGIQGQPQHF. The CDR3 DNA is TGTGCCAGCAGTGAATCGGGGATCCAGGGGCAGCCCCAGCATTTT.

The V gene is TRBV5-1, the J gene TRBJ1-1, with 7 bases identical to TRBD1. The CDR3 consists of 14 residues. Germline V gene data show CDR1 as SGHRS and CDR2 as YFSETQ. V shed 4 bases, J shed 2 bases, and the junction held 5 bases outside the gene matches. The CDR3: CASSTGQPNTEAFF. DNA for the CDR3: TGCGCCAGCAGCACGGGACAGCCCAACACTGAAGCTTTCTTT.

The chain has TRBV6-1 and TRBJ1-2; D is unclear. CDR3 length: 14 amino acids. The V gene lost 1 base and the J gene lost 3 bases, with 9 bases spanning the gap. From germline, CDR1 is MNHNS and CDR2 SASEGT. This CDR3 is CASSEGRRDYGYTF. The CDR3 DNA follows: TGTGCCAGCAGTGAAGGACGGCGAGACTATGGCTACACCTTC.

CDR3 bases: TGTGCCAGCAGCCCCAGGGGTCCCGGTGAAAAACTGTTTTTT. Protein: CASSPRGPGEKLFF. The chain is built from TRBV6-5 and TRBJ1-4, with a weak D call TRBD1 (6 bases). Germline V gene lookup returns CDR1 MNHEY and CDR2 SVGAGI. The CDR3 totals 14 residues. V lost 6 bases and J 7 bases, leaving 15 bases between the germline ends.

The gene calls are TRBV12-5 and TRBJ1-2, with D hard to call. This CDR3 spans 17 amino acids. V was trimmed by 0 bases and J by 7 bases, leaving 21 bases between them. Per germline, CDR1 LGHNT and CDR2 FRNRAP. CDR3: CASGLVFTGKSSTGYTF. The CDR3 coding sequence is TGTGCTAGTGGTTTGGTATTTACGGGGAAGAGTTCGACTGGCTACACCTTC.

This chain uses TRBV6-6 with TRBJ2-2, with TRBD1 identical over 8 bases. After removal of 5 bases from V and 5 bases from J, the junction contained 10 bases not matched to a gene. The length of the CDR3 is 16 residues. The germline V gene encodes CDR1 MNHNY and CDR2 SVGAGI (reference sequence). DNA of the CDR3: TGTGCCAGCAGTCAAGGACAGGGAATGTTGACCGGGGAGCTGTTTTTT. It is translated as CASSQGQGMLTGELFF.

V gene TRBV6-1 combines with J gene TRBJ2-4, with TRBD1 identical over 10 bases. The germline CDR1 and CDR2 sequences are MNHNS and SASEGT. V dropped 3 bases and J dropped 6; count of bases not matched to a gene: 5. The CDR3 length is 15 residues. Here the CDR3 reads CASSDRDRGSNIQYF. In DNA form, the CDR3 reads TGTGCCAGCAGTGATCGGGACAGGGGATCAAACATTCAGTACTTC.

This chain connects TRBV19 to TRBJ1-3, with no clear D. Germline CDR1 reads LNHDA; CDR2 reads SQIVND (reference sequence). V was pared by 6 bases and J by 0 bases, with 9 bases between. This CDR3 spans 14 amino acids. The CDR3, as DNA: TGTGCCAGTAGCCGAGGGAGCTCTGGAAACACCATATATTTT. As protein: CASSRGSSGNTIYF.

This chain uses TRBV4-1 with TRBJ2-5; 9 nucleotides align to TRBD1. Per the germline V gene, CDR1 is MGHRA and CDR2 is YSYEKL. CDR3 size: 15 residues. Trimming at V came to 3 bases and at J to 7 bases, leaving 9 bases not matched to a gene. CDR3 region: CASSQEGQGRGTQYF. CDR3 DNA: TGCGCCAGCAGCCAGGAAGGACAGGGGAGAGGGACCCAGTACTTC.

The chain is built from TRBV11-2 and TRBJ2-6, with D unclear. V was clipped by 1 base and J by 3 bases, with 10 bases between them. The length of the CDR3 is 16 residues. Looked up from germline, CDR1 is SGHAT and CDR2 is FQNNGV. CDR3 in DNA: TGTGCCAGCAGCTTAGTAAGATCGAGTGGGGCCAACGTCCTGACTTTC. Its protein product is CASSLVRSSGANVLTF.

V usage is TRBV5-1 and J usage is TRBJ2-1; 7 bases match TRBD1. The CDR3 is made up of 14 amino acids. J lost 6 bases, V lost 0 bases, and 3 bases had no gene match. Germline-derived CDR1 and CDR2 are SGHRS and YFSETQ. The chain's CDR3 is CASSLVGQTNEQFF. In DNA, the CDR3 is TGCGCCAGCAGCTTGGTGGGACAGACCAATGAGCAGTTCTTC.

The chain carries TRBV5-1 and TRBJ2-5, with D unclear. V gave up 0 bases and J gave up 1 base, with 13 bases separating them. Germline CDR1 is SGHRS and CDR2 is YFSETQ. The CDR3 is made up of 16 amino acids. The CDR3 loop reads CASSLVAARFQETQYF. The CDR3 DNA sequence: TGCGCCAGCAGCTTGGTGGCAGCTAGGTTCCAAGAGACCCAGTACTTC. Supplemented by reference TRBV5-1 and TRBJ2-5, the full variable domain reads KAGVTQTPRYLIKTRGQQVTLSCSPISGHRSVSWYQQTPGQGLQFLFEYFSETQRNKGNFPGRFSGRQFSNSRSEMNVSTLELGDSALYLCASSLVAARFQETQYFGPGTRLLVL.

This clone has a single count. The genes are TRBV5-4 and TRBJ2-5; the match to TRBD2 covers 8 bases. Germline V gene data show CDR1 as SGHNT and CDR2 as YYREEE (reference sequence). V dropped 4 bases and J dropped 3; count of bases not matched to a gene: 5. The CDR3 length is 14 residues. The CDR3: CASSTPGLEETQYF. The CDR3 region has the DNA TGTGCCAGCAGCACGCCGGGACTAGAAGAGACCCAGTACTTC.

The table lists this clone with a count of one. V and J are TRBV4-1 and TRBJ2-5; 8 nucleotides match TRBD1. Unmatched junction bases numbered 0, after V lost 3 bases and J lost 3 bases. Germline V gives CDR1 MGHRA, CDR2 YSYEKL. CDR3 size: 13 residues. This chain's CDR3 is CASSQTGEETQYF. The CDR3 DNA follows: TGCGCCAGCAGCCAGACAGGGGAAGAGACCCAGTACTTC.

The count of this clone is one. This chain uses TRBV12-3 or TRBV12-4 with TRBJ1-3; TRBD1 might be the D (5 bases). Trimming cost V 5 bases and J 3 bases, with 8 bases left between them. This CDR3 has 13 residues. The CDR3 reads CASSRTIGNTIYF. CDR3 DNA sequence: TGTGCCAGCAGTCGGACAATTGGAAACACCATATATTTT.

The chain uses TRBV25-1 and TRBJ1-1, with D hard to call. The germline V gene has CDR1 MGHDK and CDR2 SYGVNS. CDR3 length: 12 residues. The V end lost 2 bases, the J end lost 11 bases, and 12 bases lay between the germline ends. CDR3 bases: TGTGCCAGCAGTGAAAAAGGGTCGGGGGCTTTCTTT. Translation gives CASSEKGSGAFF.

Here the CDR3 DNA reads TGTGCCAGTAGTCCCTCAGGGATGAACACTGAAGCTTTCTTT. This gives the protein CASSPSGMNTEAFF. The chain carries TRBV19 and TRBJ1-1; D perhaps matches TRBD1 (5 bases). The CDR3 contains 14 residues. Germline CDR1 and CDR2: LNHDA and SQIVND (reference sequence). V lost 5 bases and J lost 0, with 10 bases in between.

V is TRBV30 and J is TRBJ1-2; D remains unclear. CDR3 length: 12 residues. Germline assignment: CDR1 GTSNPN and CDR2 SVGIG (reference sequence). The V and J ends lost 2 bases and 8 bases respectively, with 12 bases between them. CDR3 sequence reads: CAWSQGLGGYTF. The DNA of the CDR3 is TGTGCCTGGAGTCAAGGGCTGGGAGGCTACACCTTC.

This rearrangement joins TRBV19 to TRBJ1-2; maybe TRBD1 (5 bases). Germline-derived CDR1 and CDR2 are LNHDA and SQIVND (reference sequence). The CDR3 is 15 amino acids. Trimming took 4 bases from V and 4 from J, leaving 16 bases between them. CDR3 coding DNA: TGTGCCAGTAGTAGACCGGGACCGAGCTTCTATGGCTACACCTTC. This sequence encodes CASSRPGPSFYGYTF.

The chain is built from TRBV5-1 and TRBJ2-1; TRBD1 might be the D (5 bases). This CDR3 is built from 15 residues. The germline CDR1 and CDR2 sequences are SGHRS and YFSETQ. V was pared by 0 bases and J by 0 bases, with 7 bases between. The CDR3 nucleotides are TGCGCCAGCAGCTTGGACAGGAGCTCCTACAATGAGCAGTTCTTC. Residues: CASSLDRSSYNEQFF.

This chain links TRBV6-6 with TRBJ1-6; D is perhaps TRBD1 (6 bases). V was trimmed by 5 bases and J by 7 bases, leaving 18 bases between them. Germline V gene data show CDR1 as MNHNY and CDR2 as SVGAGI (reference sequence). The CDR3 sequence is 16 residues long. The CDR3 reads CASSPDSIQGNSPLHF. CDR3 in DNA: TGTGCCAGCAGTCCCGACAGCATCCAGGGGAATTCACCCCTCCACTTT.

V usage is TRBV7-6 and J usage is TRBJ1-1, with no clear D. The CDR3 is made up of 15 amino acids. V dropped 1 base and J dropped 1 base, with 10 bases sitting between them. Looked up from germline, CDR1 is SGHVS and CDR2 is FNYEAQ. CDR3 sequence: CASSLDSLPNTEAFF. The CDR3 bases are TGTGCCAGCAGCTTAGATTCGCTACCGAACACTGAAGCTTTCTTT.

The chain couples TRBV7-3 to TRBJ1-1; the D gene is possibly TRBD1 (5 bases). Germline CDR1 reads SGHTA; CDR2 reads FQGTGA. The V end lost 4 bases, the J end lost 11 bases, and 17 bases lay between the germline ends. This CDR3 is 13 amino acids long. The CDR3 nucleotides are TGTGCCAGCAGCTCCCCAGGGATACCTGGGGCTTTCTTT. It specifies CASSSPGIPGAFF.

CDR3 loop: CASSSQRSSYNEQFF. The CDR3 DNA reads TGCGCCAGCAGCTCACAGAGATCTTCCTACAATGAGCAGTTCTTC. The chain is built from TRBV5-1 and TRBJ2-1; no firm D call. Trimming cost V 3 bases and J 1 base, with 11 bases left between them. The CDR3 loop spans 15 amino acids. Per germline, CDR1 SGHRS and CDR2 YFSETQ.

This chain joins TRBV19 and TRBJ2-7; D remains unclear. Germline CDR1 reads LNHDA; CDR2 reads SQIVND (reference sequence). The CDR3 totals 13 residues. Trimming left V 3 bases short and J 3 bases short, with 9 bases between. This CDR3 is CASSIGRRYEQYF. DNA for the CDR3: TGTGCCAGTAGTATTGGACGGCGCTACGAGCAGTACTTC.

This chain links TRBV20-1 with TRBJ1-2, with no clear D. The germline V gene encodes CDR1 DFQATT and CDR2 SNEGSKA (reference sequence). The V gene lost 3 bases and the J gene lost 8 bases, with 13 bases spanning the gap. The CDR3 has 12 amino acids. The CDR3 bases are TGCAGTGCTAGTGCCCCTGGAGGCGGCTACACCTTC. Its translation is CSASAPGGGYTF.